The clone carrying this TCR beta chain was seen many times. The length of the CDR3 is 15 residues. CDR1 and CDR2 from the germline V gene are SNHLY and FYNNEI. Trimming shortened V by 2 bases and J by 5 bases, and 13 bases separated the two germline ends. The investigators amplified TCR beta CDR3 regions from RNA transcripts. HTBI primers were the set used in a first-round RT-PCR of the TCR CDR3. TCRdb processed the multiplex PCR reads anew with MiXCR; each CDR3 protein has one entry. The table lists 450,000 to 650,000 distinct CDR3 sequences, 15% to 20% of them singletons. The sample comes from a study of T cells in Graves' hyperthyroidism and ophthalmopathy. For the study at large: Before any treatment, at initial diagnosis, peripheral blood was collected.

This TCR was recovered from a young woman with Graves' ophthalmopathy. The gene calls are TRBV2 and TRBJ1-5; tentatively, D is TRBD1 (6 bases). The sequenced material came from blood. DNA for the CDR3: TGTGCCAGCAGTGAACGTCAGGGGACTTATCAGCCCCAGCATTTT. It codes for CASSERQGTYQPQHF. Using reference TRBV2 and TRBJ1-5 for the parts outside the CDR3, the full variable domain is EPEVTQTPSHQVTQMGQEVILRCVPISNHLYFYWYRQILGQKVEFLVSFYNNEISEKSEIFDDQFSVERPDGSNFTLKIRSTKLEDSAMYFCASSERQGTYQPQHFGDGTRLSIL.